This T cell receptor (beta chain) was recorded in a study of CD8+CD57+ T cells in acquired aplastic anemia. Study-wide background: The study obtained 9 million to 11 million reads on average for CD4+ cells from healthy donors.

V was cut by 3 bases and J by 5 bases, with 10 bases left in between. Looked up from germline, CDR1 is SGHAT and CDR2 is FQNNGV. There are 13 residues in the CDR3. Both TCR beta VDJ combination and CDR3 sequence profiling were carried out. Genomic DNA was the template for this profiling. TCRdb passed the reads through MiXCR, listing each CDR3 protein once. The sample contains about 190,000 distinct CDR3 sequences, approximately 52% of which appear only once. The chain is built from TRBV11-2 and TRBJ2-5; no reliable D call. This receptor was obtained from a human donor in good health, serving as a control. Source material: sorted CD4+, CD8+, or CD8+CD57+ T cells (not recorded which) from PBMCs. In nucleotides, the CDR3 is TGTGCCAGCAGCTTGAGAGGCTGGGAGACCCAGTACTTC. Translation gives CASSLRGWETQYF. Full variable domain (remainder filled in from reference TRBV11-2 and TRBJ2-5): EAGVAQSPRYKIIEKRQSVAFWCNPISGHATLYWYQQILGQGPKLLIQFQNNGVVDDSQLPKDRFSAERLKGVDSTLKIQPAKLEDSAVYLCASSLRGWETQYFGPGTRLLVL.